These T cell receptor beta chains were read from a single sample in a study of blood T cells in healthy people across ages. A single record per CDR3 protein comes from TCRdb applying MiXCR to the 5' RACE reads. The data contain over 1,200,000 distinct CDR3 sequences, around 55% of them seen just once; the ten biggest clones take up over 5%. Sample: blood. All receptors derive from a man aged 18 to 30 in good health. The CDR3 runs from the conserved cysteine through the conserved F or W. D genes are given only for firm matches. Part of the rows lack a size; the others show once, few, many or a class for expanded clones.

clone size	J gene	V gene	D gene	CDR3 protein	CDR3 DNA
NA	TRBJ2-5	TRBV5-1	NA	CASSSAGIRAETQYF	TGCGCCAGCAGCTCCGCAGGAATCAGGGCAGAGACCCAGTACTTC
NA	TRBJ1-2	TRBV5-1	TRBD1	CASSLGQGNLNYGYTF	TGCGCCAGCAGCTTGGGACAGGGCAACCTTAACTATGGCTACACCTTC
NA	TRBJ2-6	TRBV9	NA	CASSAGGLSEANVLTF	TGTGCCAGCAGCGCCGGCGGGCTCTCTGAGGCCAACGTCCTGACTTTC
NA	TRBJ2-3	TRBV24-1	NA	CATSPGHRSTDTQYF	TGTGCCACCAGTCCGGGACACCGCAGCACAGATACGCAGTATTTT
NA	TRBJ1-2	TRBV2	NA	CASSLPNGYTF	TGTGCCAGCAGTTTACCTAATGGCTACACCTTC
NA	TRBJ2-1	TRBV7-2	NA	CASSLVFRTPSGSYNEQFF	TGTGCCAGCAGCTTAGTATTCAGGACTCCTAGTGGGTCCTACAATGAGCAGTTCTTC
NA	TRBJ2-7	TRBV20-1	TRBD2	CSAMAVSGSYEQYF	TGCAGTGCAATGGCCGTTAGCGGGTCCTACGAGCAGTACTTC
few	TRBJ2-7	TRBV27	NA	CASSSIGPSGYEQYF	TGTGCCAGCAGTTCTATCGGGCCGTCGGGCTACGAGCAGTACTTC
NA	TRBJ2-7	TRBV20-1	NA	CSARGLRTYEQYF	TGCAGTGCTAGAGGGCTACGGACCTACGAGCAGTACTTC
few	TRBJ2-3	TRBV7-2	TRBD2	CASSPPRATSGDRDTQYF	TGTGCCAGCAGCCCACCCCGAGCGACTAGCGGGGATAGGGATACGCAGTATTTT
few	TRBJ1-1	TRBV5-1	TRBD1	CASQRQGLNTEAFF	TGCGCCAGTCAAAGACAGGGCCTGAACACTGAAGCTTTCTTT
NA	TRBJ1-1	TRBV18	NA	CASSPPGDGEAFF	TGTGCCAGCTCGCCCCCTGGGGACGGTGAAGCTTTCTTT
NA	TRBJ2-1	TRBV12-3/TRBV12-4	NA	CASLRRAGISYNGQFF	TGTGCCAGCCTTAGGCGGGCGGGAATCTCCTACAATGGGCAGTTCTTC
NA	TRBJ1-6	TRBV15	TRBD1	CATREGTAYNSPLHF	TGTGCCACCAGAGAGGGGACAGCTTATAATTCACCCCTCCACTTT
NA	TRBJ2-3	TRBV20-1	TRBD2	CSARDVSLAGGTDTQYF	TGCAGTGCTAGAGATGTGAGTCTAGCGGGAGGAACAGATACGCAGTATTTT
NA	TRBJ2-7	TRBV10-3	NA	CATQQGTTYEQYF	TGTGCCACCCAACAGGGGACTACCTACGAGCAGTACTTC
NA	TRBJ2-5	TRBV6-1	TRBD2	CASIALYGTSGPRGETQYF	TGTGCCAGCATCGCACTTTACGGGACTAGCGGGCCTAGGGGAGAGACCCAGTACTTC
NA	TRBJ1-5	TRBV6-2/TRBV6-3	NA	CASSKNSDQPQHF	TGTGCCAGCAGCAAGAACAGCGATCAGCCCCAGCATTTT
NA	TRBJ1-1	TRBV5-1	TRBD1	CASSTWDSLNTEAFF	TGCGCCAGCAGCACCTGGGACAGCCTGAACACTGAAGCTTTCTTT
NA	TRBJ2-3	TRBV6-5	NA	CASGTARQAPRDTQYF	TGTGCCAGCGGGACCGCTCGACAGGCCCCGCGAGATACGCAGTATTTT
NA	TRBJ2-4	TRBV25-1	NA	CASSETGLAKNIQYF	TGTGCCAGCAGTGAAACCGGGTTAGCCAAAAACATTCAGTACTTC
few	TRBJ2-5	TRBV28	TRBD2	CASRNSGSRVETQYF	TGTGCCAGCAGGAATAGCGGGAGTCGGGTGGAGACCCAGTACTTC
NA	TRBJ1-5	TRBV6-2/TRBV6-3	NA	CASSSRSAQHF	TGTGCCAGCAGTTCGAGGTCAGCCCAGCATTTT
few	TRBJ2-4	TRBV12-5	NA	CASGLSGLENIQYF	TGTGCTAGTGGTTTATCAGGGCTGGAAAACATTCAGTACTTC
few	TRBJ2-5	TRBV14	NA	CASSQDPSGLETQYF	TGTGCCAGCAGCCAAGACCCCTCAGGGTTGGAGACCCAGTACTTC
NA	TRBJ2-7	TRBV10-2	TRBD2	CASSEPTSGTLYEQYF	TGCGCCAGCAGTGAACCAACTAGCGGGACCCTCTACGAGCAGTACTTC
NA	TRBJ1-1	TRBV29-1	NA	CSVFGGAGNTEAFF	TGCAGCGTGTTCGGGGGGGCTGGGAACACTGAAGCTTTCTTT
NA	TRBJ2-6	TRBV6-2/TRBV6-3	NA	CASSYSPAGEYGANVLTF	TGTGCCAGCAGTTACTCTCCCGCAGGGGAGTATGGGGCCAACGTCCTGACTTTC
NA	TRBJ2-1	TRBV27	NA	CASSFQGGGNEQFF	TGTGCCAGCAGTTTTCAGGGGGGGGGCAATGAGCAGTTCTTC
once	TRBJ2-1	TRBV20-1	TRBD2	CSATRAGDYNEQFF	TGCAGTGCTACCCGAGCGGGAGACTACAATGAGCAGTTCTTC
once	TRBJ2-3	TRBV6-5	NA	CASSSARLRTQYF	TGTGCCAGCAGTTCAGCGAGACTGCGGACGCAGTATTTT
few	TRBJ2-7	TRBV20-1	NA	CSAAHHDEQYF	TGCAGTGCTGCACACCACGACGAGCAGTACTTC
once	TRBJ2-3	TRBV6-6	TRBD2	CASGILAYGTDTQYF	TGTGCCAGCGGGATACTAGCGTATGGGACAGATACGCAGTATTTT
NA	TRBJ2-7	TRBV4-1	NA	CASSQDSMSGYEQYF	TGCGCCAGCAGCCAAGATTCAATGTCGGGTTACGAGCAGTACTTC
few	TRBJ2-3	TRBV5-1	NA	CASSWGNFGDTQYF	TGCGCCAGCAGCTGGGGGAATTTCGGGGATACGCAGTATTTT
few	TRBJ1-2	TRBV7-2	TRBD1	CASSLGQVQYGYTF	TGTGCCAGCAGCTTGGGACAGGTGCAATATGGCTACACCTTC
NA	TRBJ2-3	TRBV3-1	NA	CASSQDYYSDTQYF	TGTGCCAGCAGCCAAGATTACTACTCGGATACGCAGTATTTT
NA	TRBJ2-1	TRBV5-1	NA	CASSQNGPILDSEQFF	TGCGCCAGCTCCCAAAACGGGCCAATTCTGGATTCTGAGCAGTTCTTC
NA	TRBJ1-5	TRBV6-1	NA	CASSGQTANQPQHF	TGTGCCAGCAGTGGCCAGACAGCTAATCAGCCCCAGCATTTT
NA	TRBJ2-2	TRBV24-1	NA	CATSWVTGELFF	TGTGCCACCAGCTGGGTCACCGGGGAGCTGTTTTTT
NA	TRBJ1-2	TRBV5-4	NA	CASTPPNNYGYTF	TGTGCCAGCACCCCACCGAATAACTATGGCTACACCTTC
NA	TRBJ2-1	TRBV30	TRBD2	CAWSEGLAYEQFF	TGTGCCTGGAGTGAGGGACTAGCATATGAGCAGTTCTTC
once	TRBJ1-2	TRBV24-1	NA	CATSDSRDDYGYTF	TGTGCCACCAGTGATTCCAGGGATGACTATGGCTACACCTTC
NA	TRBJ1-5	TRBV6-5	TRBD1	CASIPGQDYQPQHF	TGTGCCAGCATACCAGGACAGGACTATCAGCCCCAGCATTTT
NA	TRBJ1-6	TRBV7-6	TRBD1	CASSLDRASSYNSPLHF	TGTGCCAGCAGTCTAGACAGGGCAAGCTCCTATAATTCACCCCTCCACTTT